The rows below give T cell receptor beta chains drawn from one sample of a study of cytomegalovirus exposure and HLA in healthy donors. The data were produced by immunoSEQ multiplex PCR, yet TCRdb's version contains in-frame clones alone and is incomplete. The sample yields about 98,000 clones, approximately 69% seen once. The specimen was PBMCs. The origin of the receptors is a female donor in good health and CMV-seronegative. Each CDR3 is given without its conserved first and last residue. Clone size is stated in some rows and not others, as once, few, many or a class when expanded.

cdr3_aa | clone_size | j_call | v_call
ASSSRAAEDTDTQY | few | TRBJ2-3 | TRBV7-9
ASSLAVGGPTGETQY | NA | TRBJ2-5 | TRBV5-1
SVGDSIYEQY | NA | TRBJ2-7 | TRBV29-1
ASSRQGTDVYSGNTIY | NA | TRBJ1-3 | TRBV18
ASSLSGGTGELF | NA | TRBJ2-2 | TRBV5-5
ASSAGTSGADTQY | NA | TRBJ2-3 | TRBV5-1
ASSLNSGRTLSAQH | NA | TRBJ1-5 | TRBV13
ASRLGGNYEQY | NA | TRBJ2-7 | TRBV13
ASSLLAGVSGELF | NA | TRBJ2-2 | TRBV28
ASSSYGREAHNEQF | NA | TRBJ2-1 | TRBV5-6
AVTQRGTSYEQY | NA | TRBJ2-7 | TRBV30
SAAQGQRSYGYT | NA | TRBJ1-2 | TRBV29-1
ATSGTGINTIY | few | TRBJ1-3 | TRBV15
SVEGGRQRADTQY | NA | TRBJ2-3 | TRBV29-1
ASSAGGAAYNEQF | few | TRBJ2-1 | TRBV9